One sample yielded the 26 T cell receptor beta chains listed below, sequenced in a study of T cell responses to AZD1222 COVID-19 vaccine. TCRdb's table, derived via immunoSEQ multiplex PCR, lists solely in-frame clones and lacks some. The repertoire holds about 69,000 clones, with approximately 87% as singletons. The sequences come from peripheral blood, collected 28 days after the second AZD1222 dose. These receptors were collected from an adult who received the AZD1222 COVID-19 vaccine.

The chain recombines TRBV5-4 with TRBJ2-3, with 12 positions matching TRBD2. Trimming at V came to 4 bases and at J to 6 bases, leaving 9 bases not matched to a gene. The CDR3 contains 16 residues. From germline, CDR1 is SGHNT and CDR2 YYREEE (reference sequence). CDR3 loop: CASSRRGLAGHDTQYF. Here the CDR3 DNA reads TGTGCCAGCAGCCGACGCGGACTAGCGGGGCATGATACGCAGTATTTT.

The rearrangement joins TRBV7-9 to TRBJ2-7, with unresolved D. The germline V and J ends were trimmed by 4 bases and 3 bases, with 4 bases remaining between them. The CDR3 extends over 11 amino acids. CDR1 is SEHNR, CDR2 FQNEAQ, per germline (reference sequence). The CDR3 DNA reads TGTGCCAGCAGCTACAACTACGAGCAGTACTTC. This translates into CASSYNYEQYF. Full variable domain (outside the CDR3, taken from reference TRBV7-9 and TRBJ2-7): DTGVSQNPRHKITKRGQNVTFRCDPISEHNRLYWYRQTLGQGPEFLTYFQNEAQLEKSRLLSDRFSAERPKGSFSTLEIQRTEQGDSAMYLCASSYNYEQYFGPGTRLTVT.

The chain employs TRBV5-1 and TRBJ2-7; D possibly corresponds to TRBD1 (5 bases). The CDR3 spans 14 residues. Trimming shortened V by 7 bases and J by 0 bases, and 14 bases separated the two germline ends. CDR1 SGHRS and CDR2 YFSETQ come from the germline V gene. This chain's CDR3 is CASATGPHSYEQYF. CDR3 sequence (DNA): TGCGCCAGCGCCACAGGCCCGCACTCCTACGAGCAGTACTTC.

The V call is TRBV5-1, the J call TRBJ2-2; 7 bases line up with TRBD2. CDR1 and CDR2 from the germline V gene are SGHRS and YFSETQ. The CDR3 length is 15 residues. J lost 2 bases, V lost 1 base, and 2 bases had no gene match. The CDR3 sequence: CASSLTGLNTGELFF. The CDR3 bases are TGCGCCAGCAGCTTGACGGGACTAAACACCGGGGAGCTGTTTTTT.

This sequence joins TRBV19 and TRBJ2-1; D is uncertain. Per germline, CDR1 LNHDA and CDR2 SQIVND (reference sequence). The CDR3 has 16 residues. V lost 7 bases to trimming and J lost 8 bases, with 24 bases between them. CDR3 nucleotides: TGTGCCAGTACCATACGGCGAGAGACTGTGGTCCATGAGCAGTTCTTC. Translated: CASTIRRETVVHEQFF.

This sequence joins TRBV4-1 and TRBJ2-7; D remains ambiguous. Trimming took 0 bases from V and 3 from J, leaving 9 bases between them. Germline values: CDR1 MGHRA, CDR2 YSYEKL. This CDR3 comprises 14 residues. CDR3 nucleotide sequence: TGCGCCAGCAGCCAAGATCATGGGCGCTACGAGCAGTACTTC. It encodes CASSQDHGRYEQYF.

The chain uses TRBV27 and TRBJ2-7; 7 bases align to TRBD1. The CDR3 loop spans 14 amino acids. The V segment lost 5 bases and the J segment 4 bases; nucleotides outside the gene matches: 8. Germline-derived CDR1 and CDR2 are MNHEY and SMNVEV (reference sequence). Here the CDR3 reads CASSPRQGYYEQYF. DNA of the CDR3: TGTGCCAGCAGTCCTCGACAGGGTTATTACGAGCAGTACTTC.

This chain links TRBV29-1 with TRBJ2-7, with D possibly called TRBD1 or TRBD2 (5 bases each). Per germline, CDR1 SQVTM and CDR2 ANQGSEA. The germline V and J ends were trimmed by 7 bases and 9 bases, with 16 bases remaining between them. The CDR3 extends over 11 amino acids. The CDR3 nucleotides are TGCAGCGGCTACGGGGACGCTGGGCAGTACTTC. It yields the protein CSGYGDAGQYF.

The chain links TRBV5-5 to TRBJ2-2; the D gene is possibly TRBD1 (6 bases). Germline CDR1 reads SGHKS; CDR2 reads YYEKEE (reference sequence). The V end was cut by 5 bases, the J end by 1 base, with 9 bases between. The CDR3 is 14 amino acids. The CDR3 nucleotides read TGTGCCAGCAGGCTACAGGGGAACACCGGGGAGCTGTTTTTT. It specifies CASRLQGNTGELFF. Complete variable domain (other parts from reference TRBV5-5 and TRBJ2-2): DAGVTQSPTHLIKTRGQQVTLRCSPISGHKSVSWYQQVLGQGPQFIFQYYEKEERGRGNFPDRFSARQFPNYSSELNVNALLLGDSALYLCASRLQGNTGELFFGEGSRLTVL.

The chain has TRBV6-2 or TRBV6-3 and TRBJ1-4; D is possibly TRBD1 (5 bases). Germline CDR1 reads MNHEY; CDR2 reads SVGEGT. The CDR3 consists of 15 residues. Between the trimmed V and J ends, which lost 4 bases and 8 bases, there was a span of 17 bases. The CDR3 region is CASSSSGAGEEKLFF. Written as DNA, the CDR3 is TGTGCCAGCAGTTCGTCCGGGGCCGGGGAGGAAAAACTGTTTTTT.

The J gene is TRBJ1-1, the V gene TRBV27; D unresolved. V lost 7 bases, J lost 6 bases, and 18 bases lay in between. Germline CDR1 MNHEY, CDR2 SMNVEV (reference sequence). The CDR3 covers 14 residues. In nucleotides, the CDR3 is TGTGCCAGCACTAAATGGAGCCAACCACCTGAAGCTTTCTTT. Translated, it gives CASTKWSQPPEAFF.

This chain connects TRBV7-9 to TRBJ1-1, with 7 nucleotides matching TRBD1. After removal of 7 bases from V and 7 bases from J, the junction contained 6 bases not matched to a gene. The CDR3 extends over 12 amino acids. Germline lookup yields CDR1 SEHNR and CDR2 FQNEAQ (reference sequence). CDR3 loop: CASTVQGYEAFF. CDR3 nucleotides: TGTGCCAGCACTGTACAGGGGTATGAAGCTTTCTTT.

The chain employs TRBV19 and TRBJ2-3; no firm D call. Germline lookup yields CDR1 LNHDA and CDR2 SQIVND (reference sequence). CDR3 length equals 16 residues. V lost 0 bases and J lost 3, with 13 bases in between. The CDR3: CASSIDRTGRTDTQYF. CDR3 DNA sequence: TGTGCCAGTAGTATAGATCGGACCGGTCGAACAGATACGCAGTATTTT.

On this clone: A junction boundary mismatches the germline segment, possibly from a read error. The V gene is TRBV11-3, the J gene TRBJ2-3, with 11 bases fitting TRBD2. In germline, CDR1 is SGHNT, CDR2 YENEEA. The CDR3 has 12 amino acids. DNA of the CDR3: TGTGCCAGCAGCCCCTCTAGCGGGAGGCCGGATTTT. This sequence encodes CASSPSSGRPDF.

This clone showed up just a few times. The chain links TRBV18 to TRBJ1-3, with 9 nucleotides matching TRBD1. There are 15 residues in the CDR3. V was pared by 3 bases and J by 5 bases, with 5 bases of the junction left unmatched. From germline, CDR1 is KGHSH and CDR2 LQKENI. In nucleotides, the CDR3 is TGTGCCAGCTCACCCGGGACAGGGACCCGAAACACCATATATTTT. Its protein is CASSPGTGTRNTIYF. Supplemented by reference TRBV18 and TRBJ1-3, the full variable domain reads NAGVMQNPRHLVRRRGQEARLRCSPMKGHSHVYWYRQLPEEGLKFMVYLQKENIIDESGMPKERFSAEFPKEGPSILRIQQVVRGDSAAYFCASSPGTGTRNTIYFGEGSWLTVV.

The gene calls are TRBV3-1 (or the pseudogene TRBV3-2) and TRBJ1-1, with D uncertain. Per germline, CDR1 LGHDT and CDR2 YNNKEL (reference sequence). This CDR3 is built from 15 residues. The V end lost 4 bases, the J end lost 1 base, and 13 bases lay between the germline ends. The chain's CDR3 is CASSPWTGGNTEAFF. The DNA of the CDR3 is TGTGCCAGCAGCCCCTGGACGGGCGGGAACACTGAAGCTTTCTTT.

In this sample, this clone turned up once. The rearrangement uses TRBV7-8 and TRBJ2-4, with D perhaps being TRBD1 or TRBD2 (6 bases each). V shed 4 bases and J shed 0 bases, with 25 bases lying between them. CDR3 length: 20 residues. CDR1 and CDR2 from the germline V gene are SGHVS and FQNEAQ. CDR3 nucleotide sequence: TGTGCCAGCAGCTCGCCGGGACACCCAGTCCCGGGACTAGCCAAAAACATTCAGTACTTC. It specifies CASSSPGHPVPGLAKNIQYF. The full variable domain, with the rest looked up from reference TRBV7-8 and TRBJ2-4, is GAGVSQSPRYKVAKRGQDVALRCDPISGHVSLFWYQQALGQGPEFLTYFQNEAQLDKSGLPSDRFFAERPEGSVSTLKIQRTQQEDSAVYLCASSSPGHPVPGLAKNIQYFGAGTRLSVL.

This chain uses TRBV12-3 or TRBV12-4 with TRBJ1-3, with unresolved D. CDR3 length equals 13 residues. Trimming took 6 bases from V and 0 from J, leaving 6 bases between them. DNA of the CDR3: TGTGCCAGCAGCCCTAGCTCTGGAAACACCATATATTTT. It translates to CASSPSSGNTIYF.

This clone was seen once. The chain carries TRBV7-2 and TRBJ1-2; D uncertain. Trimming shortened V by 2 bases and J by 2 bases, and 6 bases separated the two germline ends. Germline V gene data show CDR1 as SGHTA and CDR2 as FQGNSA. The CDR3 covers 13 residues. CDR3 coding DNA: TGTGCCAGCAGCTTAAACAGAAACTATGGCTACACCTTC. Encoded protein: CASSLNRNYGYTF.

The chain is built from TRBV28 and TRBJ1-3; D not resolved. Germline CDR1 MDHEN, CDR2 SYDVKM. CDR3 length equals 15 residues. Trimming shortened V by 4 bases and J by 0 bases, and 10 bases separated the two germline ends. Here the CDR3 reads CASSSHESSGNTIYF. Written as DNA, the CDR3 is TGTGCCAGCAGTTCCCACGAGAGCTCTGGAAACACCATATATTTT.

This chain uses TRBV18 with TRBJ2-3; 9 bases map to TRBD2. Germline V gene lookup returns CDR1 KGHSH and CDR2 LQKENI. The V and J ends lost 4 bases and 5 bases, in that order; junction bases with no gene match: 16. The CDR3 is made up of 18 amino acids. CDR3 nucleotide sequence: TGTGCCAGCTCACTGAAAGGGGGACTAGCTGGCCCCGTAGATACGCAGTATTTT. The encoded protein is CASSLKGGLAGPVDTQYF.

This clone appeared a few times. This rearrangement joins TRBV5-5 to TRBJ1-1; TRBD1 is a possible D gene (6 bases). Looked up from germline, CDR1 is SGHKS and CDR2 is YYEKEE (reference sequence). The V end was cut by 0 bases, the J end by 7 bases, with 13 bases between. CDR3 length equals 14 residues. The CDR3, as DNA: TGTGCCAGCAGCTTGGGGTCCCAGGGGCTTGAAGCTTTCTTT. It translates to CASSLGSQGLEAFF.

The chain links TRBV10-3 to TRBJ1-1, with D tentatively TRBD1 (5 bases). CDR1 ENHRY and CDR2 SYGVKD come from the germline V gene. Trimming took off 6 bases at V and 2 bases at J, with 13 bases between the two ends. The CDR3 has 14 residues. Written as DNA, the CDR3 is TGTGCCATCAGACCCGGGACGGAAAACACTGAAGCTTTCTTT. This codes for CAIRPGTENTEAFF.

The V gene is TRBV12-3 or TRBV12-4, the J gene TRBJ1-1; 7 bases are a match to TRBD1. There are 12 residues in the CDR3. J lost 2 bases, V lost 11 bases, and 5 bases had no gene match. The CDR3 DNA sequence: TGTGCCGTAAGGGGGCCTAACACTGAAGCTTTCTTT. Translated: CAVRGPNTEAFF.

A single count supports this clone. The chain recombines TRBV7-2 with TRBJ1-4; D is unresolved. Trimming removed 5 bases from V and 4 bases from J, with 17 bases in between. There are 16 residues in the CDR3. The V gene's germline CDR1 is SGHTA and CDR2 FQGNSA. CDR3 sequence (DNA): TGTGCCAGCAGCCTACAGTCCGGACTGATTAATGAAAAACTGTTTTTT. Translation: CASSLQSGLINEKLFF. Full variable domain (rest looked up from reference TRBV7-2 and TRBJ1-4): GAGVSQSPSNKVTEKGKDVELRCDPISGHTALYWYRQSLGQGLEFLIYFQGNSAPDKSGLPSDRFSAERTGGSVSTLTIQRTQQEDSAVYLCASSLQSGLINEKLFFGSGTQLSVL.

The rearrangement joins TRBV6-5 to TRBJ2-1; D is unclear. The CDR3 sequence is 11 residues long. Trimming left V 8 bases short and J 10 bases short, with 12 bases between. CDR1 is MNHEY, CDR2 SVGAGI, per germline. The CDR3 loop is CASLRGLEQFF. DNA of the CDR3: TGTGCCAGCCTTCGCGGATTAGAGCAGTTCTTC.